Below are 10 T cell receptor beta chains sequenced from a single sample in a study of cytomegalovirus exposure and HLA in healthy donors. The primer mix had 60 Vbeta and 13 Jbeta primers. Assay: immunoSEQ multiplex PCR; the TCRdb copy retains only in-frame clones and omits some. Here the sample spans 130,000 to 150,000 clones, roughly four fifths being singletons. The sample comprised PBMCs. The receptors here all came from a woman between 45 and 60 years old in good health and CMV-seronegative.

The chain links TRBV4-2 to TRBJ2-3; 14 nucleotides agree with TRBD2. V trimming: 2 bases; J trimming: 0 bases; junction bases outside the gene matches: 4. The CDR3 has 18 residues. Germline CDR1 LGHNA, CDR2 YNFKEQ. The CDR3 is CASSQPGLAGDSTDTQYF. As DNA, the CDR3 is TGTGCCAGCAGCCAACCGGGACTAGCGGGGGATAGCACAGATACGCAGTATTTT.

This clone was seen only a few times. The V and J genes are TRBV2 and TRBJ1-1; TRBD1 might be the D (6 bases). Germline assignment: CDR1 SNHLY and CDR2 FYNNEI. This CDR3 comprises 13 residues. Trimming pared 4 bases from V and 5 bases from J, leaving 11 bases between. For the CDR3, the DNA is TGTGCCAGCAGTGCAACAGGGACGACTGAAGCTTTCTTT. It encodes CASSATGTTEAFF.

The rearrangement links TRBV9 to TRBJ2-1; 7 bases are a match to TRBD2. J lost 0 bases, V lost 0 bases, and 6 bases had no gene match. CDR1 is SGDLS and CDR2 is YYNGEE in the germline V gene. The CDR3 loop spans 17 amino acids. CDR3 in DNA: TGTGCCAGCAGCGTAGGAGCCGGGGGGAGCTCCTACAATGAGCAGTTCTTC. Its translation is CASSVGAGGSSYNEQFF.

CDR3 DNA: TGTGCCAGCAGCTTAAAGGGGCTCCGCGAGGAAAAACTGTTTTTT. Protein: CASSLKGLREEKLFF. The genes are TRBV11-2 and TRBJ1-4; D might be TRBD1 (5 bases). Germline CDR1 SGHAT, CDR2 FQNNGV. V lost 2 bases and J 8 bases, leaving 15 bases between the germline ends. The CDR3 has 15 residues.

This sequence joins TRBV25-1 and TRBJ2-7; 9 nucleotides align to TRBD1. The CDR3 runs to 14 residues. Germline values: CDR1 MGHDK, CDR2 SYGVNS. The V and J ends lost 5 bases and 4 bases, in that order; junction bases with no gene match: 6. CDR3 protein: CASSPGQGVYEQYF. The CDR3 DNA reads TGTGCCAGCAGTCCGGGACAGGGTGTATACGAGCAGTACTTC.

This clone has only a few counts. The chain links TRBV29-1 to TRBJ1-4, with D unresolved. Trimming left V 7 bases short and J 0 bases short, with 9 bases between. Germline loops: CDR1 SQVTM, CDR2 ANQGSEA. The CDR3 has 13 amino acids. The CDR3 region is CSAGTTTNEKLFF. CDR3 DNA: TGCAGCGCTGGCACAACAACTAATGAAAAACTGTTTTTT.

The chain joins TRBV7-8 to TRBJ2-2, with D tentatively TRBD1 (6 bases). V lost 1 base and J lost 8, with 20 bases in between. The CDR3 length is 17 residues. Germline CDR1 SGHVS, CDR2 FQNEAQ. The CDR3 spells CASSLGYRDPSAGELFF. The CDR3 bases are TGTGCCAGCAGCTTAGGCTACAGGGATCCCTCCGCAGGGGAGCTGTTTTTT.

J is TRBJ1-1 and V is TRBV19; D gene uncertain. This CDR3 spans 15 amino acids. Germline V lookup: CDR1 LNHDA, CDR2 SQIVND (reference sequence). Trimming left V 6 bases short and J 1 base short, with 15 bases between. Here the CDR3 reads CASRGIPRANTEAFF. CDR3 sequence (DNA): TGTGCCAGTAGGGGGATCCCGAGGGCGAACACTGAAGCTTTCTTT.

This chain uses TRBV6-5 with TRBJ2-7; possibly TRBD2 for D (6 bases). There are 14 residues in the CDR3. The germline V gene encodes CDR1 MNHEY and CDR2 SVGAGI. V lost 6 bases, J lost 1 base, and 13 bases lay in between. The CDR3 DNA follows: TGTGCCAGCAGCCCCGGAGGGCGATCCTACGAGCAGTACTTC. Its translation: CASSPGGRSYEQYF.

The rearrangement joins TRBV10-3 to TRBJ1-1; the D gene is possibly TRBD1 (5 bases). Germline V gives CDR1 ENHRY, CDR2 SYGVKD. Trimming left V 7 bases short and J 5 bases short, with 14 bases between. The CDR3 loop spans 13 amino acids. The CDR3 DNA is TGTGCCATCACCCCGGGGGGAGGGACTGAAGCTTTCTTT. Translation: CAITPGGGTEAFF.